Listed below are T cell receptor beta chains from one sample, sequenced in a study of T cells after yellow fever vaccination. Via MiXCR, TCRdb re-called the 5' RACE reads, giving one row per CDR3 protein. Seen here are approximately 330,000 distinct CDR3 sequences, under 15% observed once, and the top ten hold 2.5% to 4%. Material: CD4+ T cells sorted from PBMCs, obtained 15 days after the yellow fever booster vaccination. Receptors originate from a man between 18 and 35 years old who received the YFV17D yellow fever vaccine. The CDR3 runs from the conserved cysteine through the conserved F or W. D genes are given only for firm matches. Clone size appears in some rows only: once, few, many, or a class for an expanded clone.

.	.	TRBV9	TRBJ2-4	CASSFGQSGRNIQYF	TGTGCCAGCAGCTTCGGACAGTCAGGGAGGAACATTCAGTACTTC
.	few	TRBV12-3/TRBV12-4	TRBJ1-1	CASSPQRGAGTEAFF	TGTGCCAGCAGCCCCCAGCGGGGGGCTGGCACTGAAGCTTTCTTT
TRBD1	many	TRBV7-2	TRBJ2-1	CASSFYGRGLNEQFF	TGTGCCAGCAGCTTCTACGGCAGGGGGCTGAATGAGCAGTTCTTC
.	few	TRBV6-2/TRBV6-3	TRBJ1-1	CASIDAGTEAFF	TGTGCCAGCATCGACGCGGGCACTGAAGCTTTCTTT
TRBD1	.	TRBV6-5	TRBJ1-4	CASSSGQGTVGEKLFF	TGTGCCAGCAGTAGCGGACAGGGGACGGTTGGTGAAAAACTGTTTTTT
TRBD1	.	TRBV7-9	TRBJ1-2	CATFPGQRTYGYTF	TGTGCCACGTTCCCGGGACAGCGGACCTATGGCTACACCTTC
.	.	TRBV5-1	TRBJ2-3	CASRPGKSTDTQYF	TGCGCCAGCAGACCCGGGAAAAGCACAGATACGCAGTATTTT
TRBD2	.	TRBV20-1	TRBJ2-1	CSARDPLAGGTNEQFF	TGCAGTGCTAGAGATCCGCTGGCGGGGGGGACCAATGAGCAGTTCTTC
.	.	TRBV5-1	TRBJ1-6	CASSPTESYNSPLHF	TGCGCCAGCAGCCCAACAGAAAGCTATAATTCACCCCTCCACTTT
.	.	TRBV5-1	TRBJ2-7	CASSPSGHNSYEQYF	TGCGCCAGCAGCCCTTCGGGACACAACTCCTACGAGCAGTACTTC
TRBD2	few	TRBV9	TRBJ2-2	CASSVVLAGVTNTGELFF	TGTGCCAGCAGCGTAGTGCTAGCGGGGGTCACGAACACCGGGGAGCTGTTTTTT
TRBD1	.	TRBV5-1	TRBJ1-2	CASSSPGGLANYGYTF	TGCGCCAGCAGTAGCCCAGGGGGTCTCGCGAACTATGGCTACACCTTC
.	many	TRBV4-1	TRBJ2-3	CASSLTWGFYKSSTDTQYF	TGCGCCAGCAGCCTTACCTGGGGATTCTATAAATCTAGCACAGATACGCAGTATTTT
TRBD1	.	TRBV4-3	TRBJ1-6	CASQDRGDSPLHF	TGCGCCAGCCAAGACAGGGGAGATTCACCCCTCCACTTT
.	many	TRBV5-4	TRBJ2-2	CASSTSRGGELFF	TGTGCCAGCAGCACCAGCAGAGGCGGGGAGCTGTTTTTT
.	.	TRBV7-2	TRBJ1-3	CASSPQAGAGNTIYF	TGTGCCAGCAGCCCGCAGGCGGGGGCTGGAAACACCATATATTTT
TRBD2	.	TRBV5-1	TRBJ2-1	CASSVGLSYFF	TGCGCCAGCAGCGTGGGACTATCCTACTTCTTC
.	many	TRBV4-1	TRBJ2-5	CASSQDLGWETQYF	TGCGCCAGCAGCCAAGATCTGGGTTGGGAGACCCAGTACTTC
TRBD2	few	TRBV7-3	TRBJ2-1	CASSSTSGGPSSYNEQFF	TGTGCCAGCAGCTCGACTAGCGGGGGCCCCAGCTCCTACAATGAGCAGTTCTTC
TRBD2	few	TRBV18	TRBJ2-1	CASSPPGLAVYSEQFF	TGTGCCAGCTCACCACCGGGACTAGCGGTTTACAGTGAGCAGTTCTTC
.	many	TRBV2	TRBJ1-1	CASSEVENTEAFF	TGTGCCAGCAGTGAAGTCGAGAACACTGAAGCTTTCTTT
.	.	TRBV19	TRBJ1-1	CASSTRGRNLHEAFF	TGTGCCAGTAGTACAAGGGGCAGGAACCTTCACGAAGCTTTCTTT
TRBD1	few	TRBV12-3/TRBV12-4	TRBJ2-3	CASSPTGVRTDTQYF	TGTGCCAGCAGTCCGACAGGGGTCCGCACAGATACGCAGTATTTT
.	few	TRBV30	TRBJ2-5	CAWSFTGQETQYF	TGTGCCTGGAGTTTTACAGGGCAGGAGACCCAGTACTTC
.	.	TRBV20-1	TRBJ1-1	CSALDRNTEAFF	TGCAGTGCTCTCGACAGGAACACTGAAGCTTTCTTT
.	many	TRBV6-5	TRBJ1-6	CASSYVSGRTNSPLHF	TGTGCCAGCAGTTACGTATCCGGCCGGACTAATTCACCCCTCCACTTT
.	.	TRBV20-1	TRBJ1-5	CSAKRTYSNQPQHF	TGCAGTGCTAAGCGGACTTATAGCAATCAGCCCCAGCATTTT
TRBD1	.	TRBV7-3	TRBJ2-1	CASSSSTGGREQFF	TGTGCCAGCAGCTCATCAACAGGGGGTCGTGAGCAGTTCTTC
.	many	TRBV27	TRBJ2-2	CASSLNGHGELFF	TGTGCCAGCAGTTTAAATGGGCACGGGGAGCTGTTTTTT
.	many	TRBV12-3/TRBV12-4	TRBJ1-2	CASSLEGYGYTF	TGTGCCAGCAGTTTAGAAGGGTATGGCTACACCTTC
.	.	TRBV4-2	TRBJ1-1	CASSHDKTPRGTEAFF	TGTGCCAGCAGCCATGACAAAACCCCTAGGGGGACTGAAGCTTTCTTT
TRBD2	few	TRBV28	TRBJ2-1	CASSAASGRYNEQFF	TGTGCCAGCAGTGCCGCTAGCGGGAGATACAATGAGCAGTTCTTC
.	.	TRBV18	TRBJ1-1	CASSPPGVGNTEAFF	TGTGCCAGCTCACCACCGGGGGTGGGGAACACTGAAGCTTTCTTT
TRBD2	.	TRBV29-1	TRBJ2-1	CSVPEGLVGQQFF	TGCAGCGTCCCAGAGGGACTAGTTGGGCAGCAGTTCTTC
.	many	TRBV7-2	TRBJ2-7	CASSPQTSIHEQYF	TGTGCCAGCAGCCCGCAGACTAGTATACACGAGCAGTACTTC
TRBD1	.	TRBV7-8	TRBJ2-4	CASSSDRDAKNIQYF	TGTGCCAGCAGCTCGGACAGGGACGCCAAAAACATTCAGTACTTC
TRBD2	many	TRBV20-1	TRBJ2-5	CSAEIAGVGETQYF	TGCAGTGCTGAGATAGCGGGGGTCGGCGAGACCCAGTACTTC
.	.	TRBV30	TRBJ1-1	CAWSHTVNTEAFF	TGTGCCTGGAGCCATACAGTGAACACTGAAGCTTTCTTT
TRBD2	many	TRBV4-3	TRBJ2-3	CASSQDASGGAAYTQYF	TGCGCCAGCAGCCAAGACGCTAGCGGGGGAGCCGCATATACGCAGTATTTT
.	.	TRBV18	TRBJ1-2	CASSPDMGLNYGYTF	TGTGCCAGCTCACCAGACATGGGACTTAACTATGGCTACACCTTC
.	.	TRBV5-6	TRBJ1-5	CASSSIDILRPTNQPQHF	TGTGCCAGCAGCTCGATAGATATCCTTAGGCCCACCAATCAGCCCCAGCATTTT
.	few	TRBV3-1	TRBJ2-7	CASSQHTSYEQYF	TGTGCCAGCAGCCAACACACCTCCTACGAGCAGTACTTC
TRBD1	.	TRBV9	TRBJ1-2	CASRANPRDRNYGYTF	TGTGCCAGCAGGGCCAACCCGCGGGACAGGAACTATGGCTACACCTTC
.	many	TRBV7-2	TRBJ1-2	CASSFILRGPGLDGYTF	TGTGCCAGCAGCTTCATTCTGCGGGGGCCAGGGTTGGATGGCTACACCTTC
.	.	TRBV12-3/TRBV12-4	TRBJ1-1	CASRPTTLTEAFF	TGTGCCAGCAGACCCACAACACTCACTGAAGCTTTCTTT
TRBD2	many	TRBV6-2/TRBV6-3	TRBJ2-3	CASSPGSSGSDTQYF	TGTGCCAGCAGTCCAGGATCTAGCGGCTCAGATACGCAGTATTTT
TRBD1	many	TRBV29-1	TRBJ2-7	CSVEIPGQGRYEQYF	TGCAGCGTTGAAATACCCGGACAGGGCCGATACGAGCAGTACTTC
.	few	TRBV7-3	TRBJ1-2	CASSSSRLSYGYTF	TGTGCCAGCAGCTCCTCGAGGTTAAGCTATGGCTACACCTTC
TRBD2	.	TRBV15	TRBJ2-5	CATSRGPPSGGAPETQYF	TGTGCCACCAGCAGAGGCCCCCCTAGCGGGGGGGCCCCGGAGACCCAGTACTTC
.	.	TRBV7-3	TRBJ2-2	CASSPGTSGPGELFF	TGTGCCAGCAGCCCCGGGACATCCGGACCCGGGGAGCTGTTTTTT
TRBD1	few	TRBV20-1	TRBJ2-2	CSARVYTGAGELFF	TGCAGTGCTAGAGTATATACAGGGGCCGGGGAGCTGTTTTTT
TRBD1	.	TRBV20-1	TRBJ2-4	CSALHRDRGNIQYF	TGCAGTGCTCTCCACCGGGACAGGGGCAACATTCAGTACTTC
TRBD2	.	TRBV7-9	TRBJ2-2	CASSLGLAGASWTGELFF	TGTGCCAGCAGCTTAGGGCTAGCGGGGGCCTCGTGGACCGGGGAGCTGTTTTTT
.	once	TRBV24-1	TRBJ2-6	CATSDRQSSGANVLTF	TGTGCCACCAGTGATCGACAGAGCTCTGGGGCCAACGTCCTGACTTTC
TRBD1	many	TRBV20-1	TRBJ2-7	CSAQGDDEQYF	TGCAGTGCACAGGGGGATGACGAGCAGTACTTC
.	many	TRBV3-1	TRBJ2-2	CASSQDLNTGELFF	TGTGCCAGCAGCCAAGATCTGAACACCGGGGAGCTGTTTTTT
TRBD2	.	TRBV20-1	TRBJ2-5	CSASSSGGPYQETQYF	TGCAGTGCTAGTTCTAGCGGGGGGCCTTACCAAGAGACCCAGTACTTC
TRBD1	.	TRBV5-1	TRBJ2-6	CASSLLSGTGFAGANVLTF	TGCGCCAGCAGCTTACTATCCGGGACAGGGTTTGCTGGGGCCAACGTCCTGACTTTC
TRBD1	once	TRBV30	TRBJ1-4	CAWSGTGGREKLFF	TGTGCCTGGAGCGGGACAGGGGGCCGTGAAAAACTGTTTTTT